These T cell receptor beta chains were read from a single sample in a study of CXCR3-negative and CXCR3-positive naive CD8 T cells. Reanalyzing the 5' RACE reads, TCRdb keeps one entry per CDR3 protein, without DNA. The sample table includes approximately 20,000 distinct CDR3 sequences. The specimen was memory CD8+ T cells from blood. The receptors derive from a human donor in good health. Some clones in this sample may be carry-over from other donors' samples. CDR3s include the opening cysteine and the closing phenylalanine or tryptophan.

TRBJ2-1 TRBV6-4 CASSEIAGTYNEQFF
TRBJ2-3 TRBV4-3 CASSQVRGWGTDTQYF
TRBJ2-1 TRBV23-1 CASSQSFFTGRAGLTIGDNEQFF
TRBJ2-1 TRBV12-5 CASGLVVAPDEQFF
TRBJ2-5 TRBV18 CASSPRQGAHGETQYF
TRBJ1-2 TRBV7-2 CASSRLPRDNYGYTF
TRBJ1-2 TRBV29-1 CSVGLQWDRDYGYTF
TRBJ1-3 TRBV15 CATSREGNTGNTIYF
TRBJ2-5 TRBV7-9 CASSPEVERGETQYF
TRBJ2-2 TRBV4-1 CASSQAFPGLAGEATGELFF
TRBJ1-5 TRBV20-1 CSAGTGIYQPQHF
TRBJ2-1 TRBV20-1 CSARVGLYSENNEQFF
TRBJ2-1 TRBV7-3 CASSLEASGGYNEQFF
TRBJ2-1 TRBV6-4 CASSDSSHGSNEQFF
TRBJ2-7 TRBV12-3/TRBV12-4 CASSLDSYEQYF
TRBJ2-3 TRBV6-1 CASSEEDGSTDTQYF
TRBJ1-1 TRBV6-2/TRBV6-3 CASRGQGYTEAFF
TRBJ2-3 TRBV7-2 CASTGGANTQYF
TRBJ1-5 TRBV27 CASSPRVGGYNQPQHF
TRBJ1-2 TRBV19 CASTWGVGYGYTF
TRBJ2-1 TRBV4-3 CASSLTWDRGLNEQFF
TRBJ2-1 TRBV6-5 CASSYPIPRSSYNEQFF
TRBJ2-7 TRBV20-1 CSARDRTDPTYEQYF
TRBJ2-1 TRBV23-1 CASSYSRDNEQFF
TRBJ2-5 TRBV20-1 CSARGDGQLFQETQYF
TRBJ2-3 TRBV7-8 CASSSTRKSDTQYF
TRBJ2-7 TRBV6-5 CASSYLAGDSYEQYF